The clone carrying this T cell receptor beta chain came up a few times. This entry is derived from a study of T cells in Graves' hyperthyroidism and ophthalmopathy. RNA transcripts gave rise to amplified TCR beta CDR3 regions. HTBI primers drove first-round RT-PCR of the TCR CDR3. TCRdb re-called the multiplex PCR reads through MiXCR, storing one row per CDR3 protein. The sample lists under 300,000 distinct CDR3 sequences, 20% to 25% occurring once. Ophthalmopathy in the patients scored at least 3 on Clinical Activity Score and at least 4 on NOSPECS grade, lasting under 3 months. Each diagnosis was grounded in clinical symptoms, serum thyroxine and TRAb, thyroid ultrasound, and orbital computed tomography. Trimming shortened V by 6 bases and J by 4 bases, and 12 bases separated the two germline ends. CDR3 length equals 14 residues.

The chain couples TRBV12-3 or TRBV12-4 to TRBJ2-2; D is unclear. Sequencing was done on a sample of blood. The clonotype originates from a man aged 30 to 39 with Graves' ophthalmopathy. The CDR3 loop is CASRKDGITGELFF. The CDR3 coding sequence is TGTGCCAGCAGGAAGGACGGAATCACCGGGGAGCTGTTTTTT.